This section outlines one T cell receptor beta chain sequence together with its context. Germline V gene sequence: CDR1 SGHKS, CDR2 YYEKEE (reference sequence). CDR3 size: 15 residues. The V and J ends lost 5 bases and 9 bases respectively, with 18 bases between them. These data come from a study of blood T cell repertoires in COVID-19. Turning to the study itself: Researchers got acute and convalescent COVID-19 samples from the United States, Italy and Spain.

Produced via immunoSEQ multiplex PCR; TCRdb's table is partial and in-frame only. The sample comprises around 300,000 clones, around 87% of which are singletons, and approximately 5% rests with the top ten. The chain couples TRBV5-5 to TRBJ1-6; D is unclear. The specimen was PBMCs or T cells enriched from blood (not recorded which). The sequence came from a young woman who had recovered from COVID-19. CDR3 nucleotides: TGTGCCAGCAGTTGGACGGAGGATCTCTTTTCACCCCTCCACTTT. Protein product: CASSWTEDLFSPLHF.